The clone carrying this TCR beta chain was found a few times. Its antigen is not known. The data are from a study of T cell repertoires in cytomegalovirus infection. Study information: Epitope selection comprised recently identified HLA-C-restricted CMV epitopes and well-studied HLA-B-restricted CMV epitopes. Carrying CMV and the relevant HLA type showed in public TCR beta signatures.

General study points: The ex vivo response was dominated by HLA-C-restricted CMV-specific TCR beta clonotypes. Cumulated frequencies of public TCR beta families served to identify carriers of CMV plus the relevant HLA.

After removal of 3 bases from V and 0 bases from J, the junction contained 4 bases not matched to a gene. The V gene's germline CDR1 is LGHNA and CDR2 YNFKEQ. The CDR3 sequence is 16 residues long. TCRdb re-derived calls from the reads in MiXCR, one entry per CDR3 protein. Of approximately 1,000,000 distinct CDR3 sequences in the sample, roughly a third were seen once. This specimen consisted of cultured CD8+ T cells from PBMCs, obtained from culture after CMV antigen stimulation. The TCR sequence derives from a human donor in good health (CMV status not recorded). Some clones in this sample may be carry-over from other donors' samples. The chain uses TRBV4-2 and TRBJ2-2, with 7 bases aligning to TRBD2. As DNA, the CDR3 is TGTGCCAGCAGCCACGCCGGGACTACGAACACCGGGGAGCTGTTTTTT. This encodes CASSHAGTTNTGELFF.